This is a list of T cell receptor beta chains from one sample in a study of vaccination effects on CD4 cells after COVID-19. Antigen specificity for these receptors is unknown. Sequencing used immunoSEQ multiplex PCR; TCRdb keeps in-frame clones, though not all of them. This repertoire shows approximately 22,000 clones, 73% found once; its top ten account for approximately 12%. Sequenced material: CD4+ T cells from PBMCs cultured with HCoV-229E spike peptides, taken before COVID-19 vaccination. The receptors stem from a human donor who received a COVID-19 vaccine. Both conserved end residues are part of each CDR3. The D gene is left open where the match is weak. Some rows have no size entry. The others give once, few or many, or a class for an expanded clone.

v_call,j_call,d_call,clone_size,cdr3_nt,cdr3_aa
TRBV24-1,TRBJ2-3,TRBD2,-,TGTGCCACCAGCGGACTAGCAGATACGCAGTATTTT,CATSGLADTQYF
TRBV7-9,TRBJ1-1,TRBD1,-,TGTGCCAGCAGCCCTCTGACAGGGCCGATCTCACCCGGGGCTTTCTTT,CASSPLTGPISPGAFF
TRBV19,TRBJ1-6,-,-,TGTGCCAGCTGCGGGGGGTCCTATAATTCACCCCTCCACTTT,CASCGGSYNSPLHF
TRBV5-1,TRBJ2-7,-,-,TGCGCCAGCAGCTTGGGGCACAGTATATACGAGCAGTACTTC,CASSLGHSIYEQYF
TRBV5-1,TRBJ2-7,-,-,TGCGCCAGCGGGACTTCCAACTCCTACGAGCAGTACTTC,CASGTSNSYEQYF
TRBV5-4,TRBJ2-7,TRBD2,-,TGTGCCAGCAGCCCAGCGGGGACCTCCACCTACGAGCAGTACTTC,CASSPAGTSTYEQYF
TRBV4-2,TRBJ2-1,TRBD1,-,TGTGCCAGCAGCCAAGTAGGACAGGGAAGGTACAATGAGCAGTTCTTC,CASSQVGQGRYNEQFF
TRBV2,TRBJ2-2,-,-,TGTGCCAGCAGTGCAGACTTTCTCACCGGGGAGCTGTTTTTT,CASSADFLTGELFF
TRBV30,TRBJ1-5,-,-,TGTGCCTGGAGTGGTACAGCAGATCAGCCCCAGCATTTT,CAWSGTADQPQHF
TRBV7-9,TRBJ2-3,-,-,TGTGCCATCCCCACGGGACTCAGCACAGATACGCAGTATTTT,CAIPTGLSTDTQYF
TRBV24-1,TRBJ2-3,-,-,TGTGCCACCAGTGATTTGGACAGACGCACAGATACGCAGTATTTT,CATSDLDRRTDTQYF
TRBV30,TRBJ1-2,-,few,TGTGCCTGGAGTGTACAAGGGGAGGGTAACTATGGCTACACCTTC,CAWSVQGEGNYGYTF
TRBV25-1,TRBJ1-5,-,-,TGTGCCAGCAGTGAAACAGGGAGTAGTCAGCCCCAGCATTTT,CASSETGSSQPQHF
TRBV5-1,TRBJ1-5,-,once,TGCGCCAGCAGCTTGGGACAGAGCAATCAGCCCCAGCATTTT,CASSLGQSNQPQHF
TRBV5-1,TRBJ2-2,TRBD1,-,TGCGCCAGCAGCTTGTATGGACAGGGTTTGCCCGGGGAGCTGTTTTTT,CASSLYGQGLPGELFF
TRBV29-1,TRBJ1-2,-,-,TGCAGCGTGGTGACAGGAGAAGTGGGAGGCTACACCTTC,CSVVTGEVGGYTF
TRBV7-9,TRBJ1-2,-,-,TGTGCCAGCAGCTTAGCGCTCGCAGGTGCTAACTATGGCTACACCTTC,CASSLALAGANYGYTF
TRBV10-2,TRBJ1-4,TRBD1,once,TGCGCCAGCACTACGGGACAGAACTATCGGCTGTTTTTT,CASTTGQNYRLFF
TRBV6-5,TRBJ1-6,-,once,TGTGCCAGCAAAGCGCCGGGACTTAAGGGTTCACCCCTCCACTTT,CASKAPGLKGSPLHF
TRBV5-1,TRBJ1-1,-,-,TGCGCCAGCAGCCAATACGGTCTCACTGAAGCTTTCTTT,CASSQYGLTEAFF
TRBV14,TRBJ2-2,-,-,TGTGCCAGCAGCCAAGGGTTCGGCACCGGGGAGCTGTTTTTT,CASSQGFGTGELFF
TRBV6-1,TRBJ1-4,-,-,TGTGCCAGCAGTGAAGTGGGGGCGGGTAATGAAAAACTGTTTTTT,CASSEVGAGNEKLFF
TRBV3-1/TRBV3-2,TRBJ1-5,-,-,TGTGCCAGCAGCCAAGCCCCCGGAGACGAACAGTATCAGCCCCAGCATTTT,CASSQAPGDEQYQPQHF
TRBV5-1,TRBJ2-1,-,few,TGCGCCAGCAGCTTGGCCGGGACCCGAAGCTACAATGAGCAGTTCTTC,CASSLAGTRSYNEQFF
TRBV6-5,TRBJ2-7,TRBD1,few,TGTGCCAGTCCCCGGGACAGCCAACTCTACGAGCAGTACTTC,CASPRDSQLYEQYF
TRBV6-6,TRBJ2-2,-,few,TGTGCCAGCAGTCTATCCGACTGGCGGGGCCGGGGCACCGGGGAGCTGTTTTTT,CASSLSDWRGRGTGELFF
TRBV11-3,TRBJ1-5,-,few,TGTGCCAGCAGCTCTCCGACAGGTTATAGCAATCAGCCCCAGCATTTT,CASSSPTGYSNQPQHF
TRBV3-1/TRBV3-2,TRBJ1-4,-,-,TGTGCCAGCAGCCTAGGCGGGAGTCCTACACAAAAACTGTTTTTT,CASSLGGSPTQKLFF
TRBV5-5,TRBJ2-7,TRBD1,once,TGTGCCAGCAGCAGGGACAGCACCTACGAGCAGTACTTC,CASSRDSTYEQYF
TRBV9,TRBJ2-3,TRBD2,-,TGTGCCAGCAGTAGCGGGAAAACTGCAGATACGCAGTATTTT,CASSSGKTADTQYF
TRBV5-1,TRBJ2-6,-,-,TGCGCCAGCAGCTTTGCCGTCTCTGGGGCCAACGTCCTGACTTTC,CASSFAVSGANVLTF
TRBV7-2,TRBJ1-4,-,-,TGTGCCAGCAGCTCCCCCTTGACGGGAGAGAGAAAACTGTTTTTT,CASSSPLTGERKLFF